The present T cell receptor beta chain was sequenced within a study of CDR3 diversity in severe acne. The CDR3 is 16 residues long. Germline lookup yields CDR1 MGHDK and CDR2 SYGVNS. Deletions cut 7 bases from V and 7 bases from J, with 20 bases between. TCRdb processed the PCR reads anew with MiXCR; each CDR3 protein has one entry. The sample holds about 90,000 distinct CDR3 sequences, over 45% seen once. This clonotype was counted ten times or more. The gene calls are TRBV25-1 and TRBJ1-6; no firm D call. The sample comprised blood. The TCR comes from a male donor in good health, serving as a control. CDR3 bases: TGTGCCAGCACCCCGATAGGGCAAAACTTCAATTCACCCCTCCACTTT. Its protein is CASTPIGQNFNSPLHF.